This T cell receptor (beta chain) was observed in a study of blood T cell repertoires in COVID-19. Germline assignment: CDR1 MDHEN and CDR2 SYDVKM. V shed 6 bases and J shed 0 bases, with 14 bases lying between them. The CDR3 is 15 residues long. Recovery meant two consecutive negative NP/OP PCR tests, professional clearance, or resolved symptoms. This clone showed up just once. Authors' methods: The assay estimated nucleated cells by amplifying reference gene primers. The data were produced by immunoSEQ multiplex PCR, yet TCRdb's version contains in-frame clones alone and is incomplete. V, J and clone size are taken as reported in that table, and D and trimming were inferred from the DNA itself. The profile shows a few hundred thousand clones, 80% to 85% of them singletons.

Input material: PBMCs or T cells enriched from blood (not recorded which). This sequence originates from a woman aged 35 to 49 who had recovered from COVID-19. The chain uses TRBV28 and TRBJ1-1, with a tentative D call TRBD1 (5 bases). The CDR3 region is CASSILTVMNTEAFF. The CDR3 coding sequence is TGTGCCAGCAGCATTTTGACAGTAATGAACACTGAAGCTTTCTTT.